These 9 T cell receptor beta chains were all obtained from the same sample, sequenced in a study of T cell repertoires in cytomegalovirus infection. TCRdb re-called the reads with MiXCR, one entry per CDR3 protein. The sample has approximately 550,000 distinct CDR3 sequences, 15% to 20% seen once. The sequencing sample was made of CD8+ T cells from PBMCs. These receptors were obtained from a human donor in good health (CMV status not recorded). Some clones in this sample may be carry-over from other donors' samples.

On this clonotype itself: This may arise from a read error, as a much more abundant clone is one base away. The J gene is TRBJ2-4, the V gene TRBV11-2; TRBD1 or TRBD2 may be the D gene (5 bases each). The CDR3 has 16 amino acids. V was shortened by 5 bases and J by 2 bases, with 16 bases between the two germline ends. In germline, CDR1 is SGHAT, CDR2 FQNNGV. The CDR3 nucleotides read TGTGCCAGCAGCCGGGTACAGAGGGGAACCAAAAACATTCAGTACTTC. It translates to CASSRVQRGTKNIQYF.

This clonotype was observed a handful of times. Here the CDR3 DNA reads TGTGCCAGCAGGCCACAGCTCAATCCCCCGTCTGGGGCCAACGTCCTGACTTTC. It specifies CASRPQLNPPSGANVLTF. The V and J genes are TRBV27 and TRBJ2-6; D is undetermined. Germline V CDR1 and CDR2: MNHEY, SMNVEV (reference sequence). The CDR3 covers 18 residues. Between the trimmed V and J ends, which lost 6 bases and 1 base, there was a span of 19 bases.

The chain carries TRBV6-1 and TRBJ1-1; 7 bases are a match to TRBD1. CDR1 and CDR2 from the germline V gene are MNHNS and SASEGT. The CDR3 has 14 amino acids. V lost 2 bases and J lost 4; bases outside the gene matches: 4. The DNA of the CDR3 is TGTGCCAGCAGTGAACCGACAGGGCCCACTGAAGCTTTCTTT. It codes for CASSEPTGPTEAFF.

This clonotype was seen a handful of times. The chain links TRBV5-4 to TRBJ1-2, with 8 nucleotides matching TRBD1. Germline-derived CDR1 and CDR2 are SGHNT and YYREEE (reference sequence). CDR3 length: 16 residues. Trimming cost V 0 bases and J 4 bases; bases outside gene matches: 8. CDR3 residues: CASSLATTGGVYGYTF. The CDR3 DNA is TGTGCCAGCAGCTTGGCCACAACAGGGGGGGTCTATGGCTACACCTTC.

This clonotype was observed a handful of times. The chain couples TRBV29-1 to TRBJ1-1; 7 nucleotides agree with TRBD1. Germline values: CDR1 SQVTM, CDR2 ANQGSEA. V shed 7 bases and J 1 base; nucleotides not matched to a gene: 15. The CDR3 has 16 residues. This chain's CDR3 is CSASSSRQGPNTEAFF. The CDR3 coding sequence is TGCAGCGCCTCCTCAAGCCGACAGGGACCGAACACTGAAGCTTTCTTT.

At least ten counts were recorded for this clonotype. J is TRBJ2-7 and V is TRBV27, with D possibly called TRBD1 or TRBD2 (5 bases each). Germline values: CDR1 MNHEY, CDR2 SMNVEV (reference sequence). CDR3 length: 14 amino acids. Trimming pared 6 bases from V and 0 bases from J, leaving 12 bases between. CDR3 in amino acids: CASSLAGTSYEQYF. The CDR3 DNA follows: TGTGCCAGCAGCTTAGCCGGGACCTCCTACGAGCAGTACTTC.

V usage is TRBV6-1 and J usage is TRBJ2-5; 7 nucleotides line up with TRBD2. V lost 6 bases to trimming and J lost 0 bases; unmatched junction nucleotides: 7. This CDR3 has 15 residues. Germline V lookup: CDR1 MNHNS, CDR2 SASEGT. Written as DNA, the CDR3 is TGTGCCAGCAGGGAGGCTAGCGGTTACCAAGAGACCCAGTACTTC. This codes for CASREASGYQETQYF.

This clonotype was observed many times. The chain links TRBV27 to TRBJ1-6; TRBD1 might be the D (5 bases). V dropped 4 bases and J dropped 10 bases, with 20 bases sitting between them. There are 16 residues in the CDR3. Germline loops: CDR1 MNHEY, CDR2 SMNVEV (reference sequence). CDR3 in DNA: TGTGCCAGCAGTTCGGGGGTTGGGGATGTAGGCTCACCCCTCCACTTT. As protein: CASSSGVGDVGSPLHF.

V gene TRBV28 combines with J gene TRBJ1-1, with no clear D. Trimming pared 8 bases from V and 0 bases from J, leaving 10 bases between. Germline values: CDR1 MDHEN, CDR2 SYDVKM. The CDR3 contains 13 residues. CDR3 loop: CASGPGMNTEAFF. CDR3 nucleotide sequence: TGTGCCAGCGGTCCGGGAATGAACACTGAAGCTTTCTTT. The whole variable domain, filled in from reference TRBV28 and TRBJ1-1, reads DVKVTQSSRYLVKRTGEKVFLECVQDMDHENMFWYRQDPGLGLRLIYFSYDVKMKEKGDIPEGYSVSREKKERFSLILESASTNQTSMYLCASGPGMNTEAFFGQGTRLTVV.